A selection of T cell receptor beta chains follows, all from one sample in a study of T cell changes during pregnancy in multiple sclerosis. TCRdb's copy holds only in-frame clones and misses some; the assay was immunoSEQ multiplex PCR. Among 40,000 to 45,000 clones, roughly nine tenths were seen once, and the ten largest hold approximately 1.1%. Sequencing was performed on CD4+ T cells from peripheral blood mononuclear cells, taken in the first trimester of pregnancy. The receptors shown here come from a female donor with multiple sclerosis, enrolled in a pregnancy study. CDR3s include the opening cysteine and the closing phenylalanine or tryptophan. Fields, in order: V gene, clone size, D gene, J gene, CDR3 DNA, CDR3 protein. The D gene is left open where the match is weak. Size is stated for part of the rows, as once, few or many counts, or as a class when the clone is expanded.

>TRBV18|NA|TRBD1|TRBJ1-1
TGTGCCAGCTCACCCGGGACAGGGGAATGGGGGACTGAAGCTTTCTTT
CASSPGTGEWGTEAFF
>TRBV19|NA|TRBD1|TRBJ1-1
TGTGCCAGTACCCTGACAGGGTGGGGCACTGAAGCTTTCTTT
CASTLTGWGTEAFF
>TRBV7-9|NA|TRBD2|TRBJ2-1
TGTGCCAGCAGCTTAGCGGGACTAGGAGGTGATGAGCAGTTCTTC
CASSLAGLGGDEQFF
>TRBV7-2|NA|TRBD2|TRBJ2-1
TGTGCCAGCAGCTCCGGACTAGCGTGGAATGAGCAGTTCTTC
CASSSGLAWNEQFF
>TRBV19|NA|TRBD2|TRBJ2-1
TGTGCCAGTAGTGTGGGACTAGCGGGAGGGCCAGAGGGTGAGCAGTTCTTC
CASSVGLAGGPEGEQFF
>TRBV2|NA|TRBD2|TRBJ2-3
TGTGCCAGCAGTGAGGCGGGAGCAGGGGATACGCAGTATTTT
CASSEAGAGDTQYF
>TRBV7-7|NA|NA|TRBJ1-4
TGTGCTAGCAGCTTAGGGGGAGGAGAAAAACTGTTTTTT
CASSLGGGEKLFF
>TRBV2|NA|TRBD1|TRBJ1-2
TGTGCCAGCACAGGGGGCGGCTATGGCTACACCTTC
CASTGGGYGYTF
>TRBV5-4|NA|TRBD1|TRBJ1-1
TGTGCCAGCAGCAGACCGACAGGGCCTGAAGCTTTCTTT
CASSRPTGPEAFF
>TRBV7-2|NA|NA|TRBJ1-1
TGTGCCAGCAGCCAGCGGGGGGGGCGGTTCACTGAAGCTTTCTTT
CASSQRGGRFTEAFF
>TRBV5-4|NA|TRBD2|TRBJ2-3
TGTGCCAGCAGGGCGGGACTAGCGGTCACAGATACGCAGTATTTT
CASRAGLAVTDTQYF
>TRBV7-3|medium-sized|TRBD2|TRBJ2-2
TGTGCCAGCAGCTCCCTCGGACTAGCGGTCGGGGAGCTGTTTTTT
CASSSLGLAVGELFF
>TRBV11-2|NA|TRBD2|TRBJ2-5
TGTGCCAGCAGCTCTGTACTAGCGGGAGCGGGGACCCAGTACTTC
CASSSVLAGAGTQYF
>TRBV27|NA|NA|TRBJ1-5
TGTGCCAGCAGTTTCATCGGGGACAATCAGCCCCAGCATTTT
CASSFIGDNQPQHF
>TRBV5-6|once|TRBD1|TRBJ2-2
TGTGCCAGCAGCACCTACAGGGGGCATTCCGGGGAGCTGTTTTTT
CASSTYRGHSGELFF
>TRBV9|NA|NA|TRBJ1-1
TGTGCCAGCAGCGTAGGAACGGGGGACGGCCGAATGAACACTGAAGCTTTCTTT
CASSVGTGDGRMNTEAFF
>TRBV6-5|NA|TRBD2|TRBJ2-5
TGTGCCAGCAGTTACAGGAGCGGGAGGGCCGGTGAGACCCAGTACTTC
CASSYRSGRAGETQYF
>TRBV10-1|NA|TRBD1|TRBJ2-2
TGCGCCAGCAGTGGGACAGGGTCCACCGGGGAGCTGTTTTTT
CASSGTGSTGELFF
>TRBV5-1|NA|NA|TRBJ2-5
TGCGCCAGCAGCTTGGGGCAGGGTCTGGAGACCCAGTACTTC
CASSLGQGLETQYF
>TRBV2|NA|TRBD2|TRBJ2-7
TGTGCCAGCAGGGGGACTAGCGGGATAATCCACGAGCAGTACTTC
CASRGTSGIIHEQYF
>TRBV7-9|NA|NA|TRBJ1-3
TGTGCCAGCAGCGAAGACAGGAACTCTGGAAACACCATATATTTT
CASSEDRNSGNTIYF
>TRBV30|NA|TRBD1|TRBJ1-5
TGTGCCTGGAGTAGACAGGGTTCTCAGCCCCAGCATTTT
CAWSRQGSQPQHF